This T cell receptor (beta chain) was retrieved from a study of cytomegalovirus exposure and HLA in healthy donors. Trimming cost V 4 bases and J 4 bases, with 15 bases left between them. Germline V gene lookup returns CDR1 SGHDT and CDR2 YYEEEE. This CDR3 contains 15 residues. The PCR used 60 Vbeta and 13 Jbeta primers. The data were produced by immunoSEQ multiplex PCR, yet TCRdb's version contains in-frame clones alone and is incomplete. Of approximately 160,000 clones listed, roughly 77% are singletons. Study-wide results and limits: A missense variant in DCLRE1C was later tied to TCR beta V- and J-gene trimming. In a later analysis, HLA-associated TCR beta chains were more clonally expanded than equally common others. Beyond CMV serostatus, there was no information to go on about immune exposure. Reports indicate that TCR beta sequences accurately predicted the HLA-A and HLA-B alleles of most subjects.

This clone was seen a few times. The antigen remains unidentified. Sequencing was done on a sample of PBMCs. This receptor was taken from a man aged 18 to 30 in good health and CMV-seropositive. The V gene is TRBV5-6, the J gene TRBJ1-5; D unclear. The chain's CDR3 is CASSPGIHGNQPQHF. The CDR3 DNA is TGTGCCAGCAGCCCGGGAATCCACGGGAATCAGCCCCAGCATTTT.